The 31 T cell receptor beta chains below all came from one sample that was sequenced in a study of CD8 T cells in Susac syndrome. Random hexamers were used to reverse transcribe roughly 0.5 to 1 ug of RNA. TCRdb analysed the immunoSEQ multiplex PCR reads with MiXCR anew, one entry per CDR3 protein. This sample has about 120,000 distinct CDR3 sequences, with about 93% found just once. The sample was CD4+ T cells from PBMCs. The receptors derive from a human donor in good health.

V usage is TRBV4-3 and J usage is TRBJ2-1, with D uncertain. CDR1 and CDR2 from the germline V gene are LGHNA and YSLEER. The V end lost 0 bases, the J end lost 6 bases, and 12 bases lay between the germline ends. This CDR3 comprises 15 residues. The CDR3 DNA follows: TGCGCCAGCAGCCAAGAATTTAGCCTAGGCAATGAGCAGTTCTTC. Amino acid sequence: CASSQEFSLGNEQFF.

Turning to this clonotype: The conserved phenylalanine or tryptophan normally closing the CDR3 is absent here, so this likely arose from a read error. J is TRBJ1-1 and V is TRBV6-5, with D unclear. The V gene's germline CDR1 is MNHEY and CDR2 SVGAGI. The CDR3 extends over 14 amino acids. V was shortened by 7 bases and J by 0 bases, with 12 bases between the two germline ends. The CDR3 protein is CASTSGGVNTEAFL. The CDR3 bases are TGTGCCAGCACCTCAGGCGGGGTGAACACTGAAGCTTTCCTT.

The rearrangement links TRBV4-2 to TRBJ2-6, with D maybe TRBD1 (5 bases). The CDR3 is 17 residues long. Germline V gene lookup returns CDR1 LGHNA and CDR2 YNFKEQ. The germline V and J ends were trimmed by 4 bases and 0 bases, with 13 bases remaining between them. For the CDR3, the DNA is TGTGCCAGCAGCCTTTCTCAGGGTAGCTCTGGGGCCAACGTCCTGACTTTC. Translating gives CASSLSQGSSGANVLTF.

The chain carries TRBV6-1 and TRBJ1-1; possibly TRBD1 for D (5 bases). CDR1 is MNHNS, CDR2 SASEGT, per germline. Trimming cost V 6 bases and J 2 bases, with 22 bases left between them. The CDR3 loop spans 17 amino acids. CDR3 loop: CASRGSVGLTRNTEAFF. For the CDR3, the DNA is TGTGCCAGCAGGGGCAGTGTGGGGCTTACCCGAAACACTGAAGCTTTCTTT.

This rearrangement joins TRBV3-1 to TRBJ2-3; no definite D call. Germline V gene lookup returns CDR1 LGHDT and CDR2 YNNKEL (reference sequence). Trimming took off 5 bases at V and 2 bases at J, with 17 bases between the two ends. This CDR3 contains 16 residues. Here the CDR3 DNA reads TGTGCCAGCAGCGAAGGATATTTGGACGCCACAGATACGCAGTATTTT. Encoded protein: CASSEGYLDATDTQYF.

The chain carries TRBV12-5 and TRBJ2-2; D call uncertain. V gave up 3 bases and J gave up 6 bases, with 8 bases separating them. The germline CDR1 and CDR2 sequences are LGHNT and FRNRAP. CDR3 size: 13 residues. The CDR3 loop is CASGFPGSGELFF. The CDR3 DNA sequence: TGTGCTAGTGGTTTCCCCGGGTCCGGGGAGCTGTTTTTT. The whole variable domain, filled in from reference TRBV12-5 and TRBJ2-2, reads DARVTQTPRHKVTEMGQEVTMRCQPILGHNTVFWYRQTMMQGLELLAYFRNRAPLDDSGMPKDRFSAEMPDATLATLKIQPSEPRDSAVYFCASGFPGSGELFFGEGSRLTVL.

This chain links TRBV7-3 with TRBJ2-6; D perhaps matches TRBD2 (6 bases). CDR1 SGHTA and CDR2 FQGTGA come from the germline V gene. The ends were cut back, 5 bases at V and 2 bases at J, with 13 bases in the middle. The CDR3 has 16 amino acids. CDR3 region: CASSPPSGAGANVLTF. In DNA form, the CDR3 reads TGTGCCAGCAGCCCACCTTCGGGAGCTGGGGCCAACGTCCTGACTTTC.

CDR3 coding DNA: TGTGCCAGCATCAGCGGGTTGTCCTACGAGCAGTACTTC. It yields the protein CASISGLSYEQYF. The chain links TRBV6-6 to TRBJ2-7, with a weak D call TRBD2 (6 bases). Germline values: CDR1 MNHNY, CDR2 SVGAGI (reference sequence). The CDR3 covers 13 residues. Trimming stripped 7 bases from V and 1 base from J, with 11 bases between.

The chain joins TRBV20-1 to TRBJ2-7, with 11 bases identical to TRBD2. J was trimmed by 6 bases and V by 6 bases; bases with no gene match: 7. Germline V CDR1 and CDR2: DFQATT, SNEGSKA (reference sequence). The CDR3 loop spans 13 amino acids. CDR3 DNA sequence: TGCAGTGCGCTTAGCGGGAGGGCCACCGAGCAGTACTTC. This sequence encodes CSALSGRATEQYF.

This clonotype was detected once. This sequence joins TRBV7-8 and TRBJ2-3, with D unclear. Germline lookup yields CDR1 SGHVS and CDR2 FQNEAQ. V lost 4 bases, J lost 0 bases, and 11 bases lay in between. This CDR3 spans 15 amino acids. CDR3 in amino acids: CASSSRQRSTDTQYF. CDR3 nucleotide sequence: TGTGCCAGCAGCTCCCGCCAAAGGAGCACAGATACGCAGTATTTT.

As DNA, the CDR3 is TGTGCCAGCAGCGTAGGGGACGGGAAGGGCCTGAACACTGAAGCTTTCTTT. Its protein is CASSVGDGKGLNTEAFF. The chain has TRBV9 and TRBJ1-1; D is possibly TRBD1 (5 bases). Deletions cut 0 bases from V and 0 bases from J, with 15 bases between. The CDR3 runs to 17 residues. Germline CDR1 and CDR2: SGDLS and YYNGEE.

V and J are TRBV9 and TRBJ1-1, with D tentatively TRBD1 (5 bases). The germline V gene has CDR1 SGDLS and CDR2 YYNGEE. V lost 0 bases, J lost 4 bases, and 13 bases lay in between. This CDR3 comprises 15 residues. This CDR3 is CASSVGSSGGTEAFF. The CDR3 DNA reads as TGTGCCAGCAGCGTAGGAAGCTCGGGGGGCACTGAAGCTTTCTTT.

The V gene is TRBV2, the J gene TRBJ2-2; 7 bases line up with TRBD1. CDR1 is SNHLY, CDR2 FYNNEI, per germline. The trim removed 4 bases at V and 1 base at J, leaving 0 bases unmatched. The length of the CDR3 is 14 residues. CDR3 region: CASSGTGNTGELFF. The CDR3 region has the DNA TGTGCCAGCAGTGGGACAGGGAACACCGGGGAGCTGTTTTTT.

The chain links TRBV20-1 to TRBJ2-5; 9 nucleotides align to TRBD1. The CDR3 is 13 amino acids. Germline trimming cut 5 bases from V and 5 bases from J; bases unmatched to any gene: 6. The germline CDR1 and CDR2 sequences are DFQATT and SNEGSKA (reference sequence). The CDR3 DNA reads TGCAGTGCTTCCCGGACAGGGGTGGAGACCCAGTACTTC. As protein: CSASRTGVETQYF.

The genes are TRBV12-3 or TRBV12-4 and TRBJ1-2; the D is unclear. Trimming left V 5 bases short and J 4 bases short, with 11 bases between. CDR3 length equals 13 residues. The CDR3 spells CASSPGRTYGYTF. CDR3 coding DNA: TGTGCCAGCAGTCCCGGACGCACCTATGGCTACACCTTC.

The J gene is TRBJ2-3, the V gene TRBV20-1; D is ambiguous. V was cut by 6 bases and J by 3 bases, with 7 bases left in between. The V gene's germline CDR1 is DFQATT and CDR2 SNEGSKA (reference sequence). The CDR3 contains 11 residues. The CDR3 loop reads CSAPRTDTQYF. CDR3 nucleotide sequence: TGCAGTGCCCCCAGGACAGATACGCAGTATTTT.

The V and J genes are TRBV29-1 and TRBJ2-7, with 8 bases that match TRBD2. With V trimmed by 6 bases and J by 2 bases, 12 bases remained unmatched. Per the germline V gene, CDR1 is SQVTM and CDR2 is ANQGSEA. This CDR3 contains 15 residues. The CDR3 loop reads CSVDFSGRGTYEQYF. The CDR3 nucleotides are TGCAGCGTAGATTTCAGCGGGAGAGGGACCTACGAGCAGTACTTC.

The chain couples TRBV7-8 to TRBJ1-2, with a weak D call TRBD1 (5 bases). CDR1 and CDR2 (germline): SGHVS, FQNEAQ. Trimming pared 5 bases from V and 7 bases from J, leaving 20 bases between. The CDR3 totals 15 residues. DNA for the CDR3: TGTGCCAGCAGCCCACGTAAGGGACCGACAGTTGGCTACACCTTC. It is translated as CASSPRKGPTVGYTF. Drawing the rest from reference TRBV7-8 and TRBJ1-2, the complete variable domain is GAGVSQSPRYKVAKRGQDVALRCDPISGHVSLFWYQQALGQGPEFLTYFQNEAQLDKSGLPSDRFFAERPEGSVSTLKIQRTQQEDSAVYLCASSPRKGPTVGYTFGSGTRLTVV.

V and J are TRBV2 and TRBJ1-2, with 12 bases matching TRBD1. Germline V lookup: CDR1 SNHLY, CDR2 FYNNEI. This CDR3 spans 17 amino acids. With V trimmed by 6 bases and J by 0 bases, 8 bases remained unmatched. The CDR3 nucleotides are TGTGCCAGCAGCCCACCGGGACAGGGGGCCTCTAACTATGGCTACACCTTC. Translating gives CASSPPGQGASNYGYTF.

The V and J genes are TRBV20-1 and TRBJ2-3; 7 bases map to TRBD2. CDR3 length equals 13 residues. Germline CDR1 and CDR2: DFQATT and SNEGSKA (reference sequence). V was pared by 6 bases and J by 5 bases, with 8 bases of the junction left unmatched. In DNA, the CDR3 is TGCAGTGCCAAGACGGGAGGAATAGATACGCAGTATTTT. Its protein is CSAKTGGIDTQYF.

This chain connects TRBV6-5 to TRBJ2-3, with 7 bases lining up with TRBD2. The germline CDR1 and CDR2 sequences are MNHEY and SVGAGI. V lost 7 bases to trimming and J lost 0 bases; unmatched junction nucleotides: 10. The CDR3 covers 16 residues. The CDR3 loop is CASTFQAGASTDTQYF. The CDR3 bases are TGTGCCAGCACTTTCCAGGCGGGAGCTAGCACAGATACGCAGTATTTT.

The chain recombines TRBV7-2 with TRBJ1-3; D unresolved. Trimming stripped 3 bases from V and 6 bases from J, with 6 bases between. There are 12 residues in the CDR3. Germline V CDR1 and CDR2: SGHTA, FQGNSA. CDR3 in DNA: TGTGCCAGCAGCTTGGCTTCAAACACCATATATTTT. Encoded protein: CASSLASNTIYF.

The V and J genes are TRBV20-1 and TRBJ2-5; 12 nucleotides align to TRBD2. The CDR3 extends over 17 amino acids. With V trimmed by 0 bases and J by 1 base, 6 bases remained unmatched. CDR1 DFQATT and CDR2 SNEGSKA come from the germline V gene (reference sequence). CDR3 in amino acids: CSARDGRTSGIQETQYF. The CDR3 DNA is TGCAGTGCTAGAGATGGACGGACTAGCGGGATCCAAGAGACCCAGTACTTC.

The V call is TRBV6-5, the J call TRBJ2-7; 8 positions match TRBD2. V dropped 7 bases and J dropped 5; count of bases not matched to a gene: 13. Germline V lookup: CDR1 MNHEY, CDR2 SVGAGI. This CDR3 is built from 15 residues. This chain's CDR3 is CASNPGLAPKHEQYF. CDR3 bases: TGTGCCAGCAACCCCGGACTAGCCCCAAAGCACGAGCAGTACTTC.

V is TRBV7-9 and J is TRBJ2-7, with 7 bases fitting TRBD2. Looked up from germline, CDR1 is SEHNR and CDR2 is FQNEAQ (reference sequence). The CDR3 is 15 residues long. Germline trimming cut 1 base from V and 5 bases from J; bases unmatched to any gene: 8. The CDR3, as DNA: TGTGCCAGCAGCTTAGATGGGGTTCGGGGGGACGAGCAGTACTTC. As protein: CASSLDGVRGDEQYF.

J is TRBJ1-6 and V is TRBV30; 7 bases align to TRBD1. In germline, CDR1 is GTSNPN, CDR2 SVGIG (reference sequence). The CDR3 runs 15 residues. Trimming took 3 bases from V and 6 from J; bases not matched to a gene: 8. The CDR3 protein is CAWSVRGQINSPLHF. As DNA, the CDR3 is TGTGCCTGGAGCGTACGGGGACAGATTAATTCACCCCTCCACTTT. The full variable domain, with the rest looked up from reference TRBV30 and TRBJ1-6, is SQTIHQWPATLVQPVGSPLSLECTVEGTSNPNLYWYRQAAGRGLQLLFYSVGIGQISSEVPQNLSASRPQDRQFILSSKKLLLSDSGFYLCAWSVRGQINSPLHFGNGTRLTVT.

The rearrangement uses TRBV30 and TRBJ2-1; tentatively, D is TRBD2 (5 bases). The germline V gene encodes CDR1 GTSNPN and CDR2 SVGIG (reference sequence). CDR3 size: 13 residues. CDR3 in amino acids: CASRASPYGEQFF. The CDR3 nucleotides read TGTGCTTCACGGGCTAGCCCATATGGAGAGCAGTTCTTC. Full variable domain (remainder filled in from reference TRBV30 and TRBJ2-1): SQTIHQWPATLVQPVGSPLSLECTVEGTSNPNLYWYRQAAGRGLQLLFYSVGIGQISSEVPQNLSASRPQDRQFILSSKKLLLSDSGFYLCASRASPYGEQFFGPGTRLTVL.

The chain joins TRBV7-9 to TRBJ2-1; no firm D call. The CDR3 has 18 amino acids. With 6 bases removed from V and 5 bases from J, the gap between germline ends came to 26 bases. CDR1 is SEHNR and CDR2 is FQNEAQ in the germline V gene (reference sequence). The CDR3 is CASSRPGSVLVKNNEQFF. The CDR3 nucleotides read TGTGCCAGCAGTCGACCCGGTTCGGTACTGGTAAAGAACAATGAGCAGTTCTTC. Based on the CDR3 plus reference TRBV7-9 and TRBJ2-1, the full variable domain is DTGVSQNPRHKITKRGQNVTFRCDPISEHNRLYWYRQTLGQGPEFLTYFQNEAQLEKSRLLSDRFSAERPKGSFSTLEIQRTEQGDSAMYLCASSRPGSVLVKNNEQFFGPGTRLTVL.

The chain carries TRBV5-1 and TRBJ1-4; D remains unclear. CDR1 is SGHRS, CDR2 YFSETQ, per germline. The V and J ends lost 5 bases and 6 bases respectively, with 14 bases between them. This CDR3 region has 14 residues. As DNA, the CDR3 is TGCGCCAGCAGATTTAACTTCGGGGATGAAAAACTGTTTTTT. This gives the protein CASRFNFGDEKLFF.

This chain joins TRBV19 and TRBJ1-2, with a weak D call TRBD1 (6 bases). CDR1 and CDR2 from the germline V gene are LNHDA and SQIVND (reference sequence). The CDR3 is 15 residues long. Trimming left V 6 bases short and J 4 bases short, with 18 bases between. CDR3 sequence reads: CASRTQPQGPYGYTF. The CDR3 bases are TGTGCCAGTAGGACTCAGCCACAGGGTCCCTATGGCTACACCTTC.

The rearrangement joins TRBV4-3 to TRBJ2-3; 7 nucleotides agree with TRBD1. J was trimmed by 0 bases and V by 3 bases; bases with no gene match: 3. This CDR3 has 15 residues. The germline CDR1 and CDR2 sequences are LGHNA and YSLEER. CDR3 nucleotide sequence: TGCGCCAGCAGCCAGACAGGGCCTAGCACAGATACGCAGTATTTT. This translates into CASSQTGPSTDTQYF.